This TCR beta chain is drawn from a study of T-cell reconstitution after alpha-beta-depleted transplantation in children (dated by TCRdb to about 2016). Turning to the overall study: Using TCR repertoire profiling, the study quantitatively followed how T-cell immune reconstitution unfolded in children after TCRalphabeta/CD19-depleted allogeneic hematopoietic cell transplantation.

Receptor amplification or capture employed PCR. TCRdb shows the sequencer as Illumina HiSeq 2500. TCR library preparation used molecular barcoding, with unique molecular identifiers applied to normalize quantification of the TCRbeta repertoire. TCRdb's own reprocessing of the public reads used fastp at Q25 and MiXCR and kept productive beta chains. Identical CDR3 proteins give one entry, which carries the most common genes and DNA. The sample table contains hundreds of thousands of distinct CDR3 sequences; only one count was recorded for around 12% of them. The top ten clones comprise roughly 2.6% of the sample. This clonotype came up many times. Its antigen specificity is not known. No quality values exist for individual bases; no much larger clone is one base distant. The V and J ends are trimmed by 3 bases and 6 bases, leaving 10 bases between them. From the cysteine up to the phenylalanine, the CDR3 has a length of 12 residues. Only CDR3 DNA is held: 36 bases, read in frame from base 1. Looking up the germline V gene (reference sequence) yields CDR1 DFQATT and CDR2 SNEGSKA.

The receptor chain draws on TRBV20-1 and TRBJ2-3, with the D gene too uncertain to name. Source: PBMCs from the stem cell graft donor, taken from the stem cell graft. The sequence came from a human donor who donated a stem cell graft to a child with acute lymphoblastic leukemia. DNA sequence: TGCAGTGCTAGTCTGAGGACGGATACGCAGTATTTT. Translated, it gives CSASLRTDTQYF.